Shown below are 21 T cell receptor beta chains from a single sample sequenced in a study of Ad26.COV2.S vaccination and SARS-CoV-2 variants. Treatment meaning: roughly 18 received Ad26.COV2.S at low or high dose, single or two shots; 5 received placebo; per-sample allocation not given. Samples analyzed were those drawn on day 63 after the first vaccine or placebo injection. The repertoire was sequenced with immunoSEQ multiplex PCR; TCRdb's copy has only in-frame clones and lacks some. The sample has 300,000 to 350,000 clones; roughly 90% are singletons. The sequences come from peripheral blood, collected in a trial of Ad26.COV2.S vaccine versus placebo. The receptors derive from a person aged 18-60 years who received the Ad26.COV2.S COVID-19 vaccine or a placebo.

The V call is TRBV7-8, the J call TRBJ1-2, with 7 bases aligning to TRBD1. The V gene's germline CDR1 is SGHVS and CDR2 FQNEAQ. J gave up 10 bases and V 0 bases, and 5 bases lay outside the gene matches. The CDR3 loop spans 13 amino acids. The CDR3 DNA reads TGTGCCAGCAGCTTAGCCACAGGGGAGGCCTACACCTTC. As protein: CASSLATGEAYTF.

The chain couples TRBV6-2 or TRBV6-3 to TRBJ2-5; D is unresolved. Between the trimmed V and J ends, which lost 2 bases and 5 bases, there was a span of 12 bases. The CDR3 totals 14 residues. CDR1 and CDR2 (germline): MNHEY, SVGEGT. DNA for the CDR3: TGTGCCAGCAGTTACCCTTCCTTAGGGGAGACCCAGTACTTC. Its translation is CASSYPSLGETQYF.

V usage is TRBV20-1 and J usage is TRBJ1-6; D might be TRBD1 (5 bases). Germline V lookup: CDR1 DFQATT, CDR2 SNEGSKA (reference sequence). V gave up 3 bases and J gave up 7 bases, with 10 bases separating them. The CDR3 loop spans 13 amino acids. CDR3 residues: CSASRDSNSPLHF. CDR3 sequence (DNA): TGCAGTGCTAGTAGGGACTCAAATTCACCCCTCCACTTT.

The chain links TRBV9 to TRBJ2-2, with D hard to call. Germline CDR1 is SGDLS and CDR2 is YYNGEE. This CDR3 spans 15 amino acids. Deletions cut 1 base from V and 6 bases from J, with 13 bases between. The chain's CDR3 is CASSVLGESAGELFF. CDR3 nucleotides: TGTGCCAGCAGCGTATTAGGTGAAAGTGCCGGGGAGCTGTTTTTT.

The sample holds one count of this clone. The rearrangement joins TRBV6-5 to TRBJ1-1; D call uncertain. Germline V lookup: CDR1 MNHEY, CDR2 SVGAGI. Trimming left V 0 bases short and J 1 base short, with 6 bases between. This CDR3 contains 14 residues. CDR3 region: CASSYSRGNTEAFF. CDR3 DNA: TGTGCCAGCAGTTACTCGAGAGGGAACACTGAAGCTTTCTTT.

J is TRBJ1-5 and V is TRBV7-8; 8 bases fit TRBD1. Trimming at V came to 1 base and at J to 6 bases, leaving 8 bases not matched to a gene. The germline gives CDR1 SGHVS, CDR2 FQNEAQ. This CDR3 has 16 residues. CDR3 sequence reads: CASSLVPRGQSQPQHF. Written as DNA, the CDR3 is TGTGCCAGCAGCTTAGTCCCCAGGGGGCAGAGTCAGCCCCAGCATTTT.

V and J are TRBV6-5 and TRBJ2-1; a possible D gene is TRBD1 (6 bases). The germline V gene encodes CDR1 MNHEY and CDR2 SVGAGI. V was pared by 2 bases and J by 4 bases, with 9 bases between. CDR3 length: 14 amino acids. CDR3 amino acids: CASSYRDKYNEQFF. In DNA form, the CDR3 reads TGTGCCAGCAGTTACCGGGACAAGTACAATGAGCAGTTCTTC.

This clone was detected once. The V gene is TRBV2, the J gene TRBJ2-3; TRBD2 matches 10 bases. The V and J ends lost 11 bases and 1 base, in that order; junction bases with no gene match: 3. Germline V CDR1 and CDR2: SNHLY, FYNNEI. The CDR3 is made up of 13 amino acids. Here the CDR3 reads CAETSGGTDTQYF. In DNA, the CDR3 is TGTGCCGAAACTAGCGGGGGCACAGATACGCAGTATTTT.

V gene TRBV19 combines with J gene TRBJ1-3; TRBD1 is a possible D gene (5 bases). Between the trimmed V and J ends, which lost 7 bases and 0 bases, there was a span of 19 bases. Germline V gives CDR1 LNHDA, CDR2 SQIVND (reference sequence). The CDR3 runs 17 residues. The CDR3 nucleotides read TGTGCCAGTACAGCTGGGGCCGTTGGGACCTCTGGAAACACCATATATTTT. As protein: CASTAGAVGTSGNTIYF.

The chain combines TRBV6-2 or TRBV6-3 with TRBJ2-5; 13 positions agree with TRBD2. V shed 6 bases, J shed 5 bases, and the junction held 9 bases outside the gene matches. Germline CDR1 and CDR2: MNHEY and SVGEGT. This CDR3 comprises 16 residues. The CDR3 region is CASSKGLAGVRETQYF. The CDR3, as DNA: TGTGCCAGCAGCAAAGGACTAGCGGGAGTTCGGGAGACCCAGTACTTC.

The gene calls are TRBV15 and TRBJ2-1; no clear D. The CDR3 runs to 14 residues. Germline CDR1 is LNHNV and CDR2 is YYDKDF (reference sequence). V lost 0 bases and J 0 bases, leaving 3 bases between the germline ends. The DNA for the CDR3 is TGTGCCACCAGCAGAGATGTCTCCTACAATGAGCAGTTCTTC. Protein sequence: CATSRDVSYNEQFF.

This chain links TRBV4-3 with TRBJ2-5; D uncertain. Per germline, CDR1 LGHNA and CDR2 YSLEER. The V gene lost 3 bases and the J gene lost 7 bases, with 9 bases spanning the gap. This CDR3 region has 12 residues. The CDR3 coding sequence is TGCGCCAGCAGCCAGTCCCGCGGGACCCAGTACTTC. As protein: CASSQSRGTQYF.

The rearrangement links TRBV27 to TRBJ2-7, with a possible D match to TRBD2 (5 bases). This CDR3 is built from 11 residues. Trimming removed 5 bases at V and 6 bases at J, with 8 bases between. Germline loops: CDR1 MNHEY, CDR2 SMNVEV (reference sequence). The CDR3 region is CASSPGFEQYF. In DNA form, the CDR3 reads TGTGCCAGCAGTCCGGGGTTCGAGCAGTACTTC.

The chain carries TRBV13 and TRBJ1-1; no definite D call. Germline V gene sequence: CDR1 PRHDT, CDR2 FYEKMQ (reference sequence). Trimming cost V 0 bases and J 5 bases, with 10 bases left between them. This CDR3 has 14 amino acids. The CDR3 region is CASSLGVTPTEAFF. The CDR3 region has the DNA TGTGCCAGCAGCTTAGGGGTAACCCCTACTGAAGCTTTCTTT.

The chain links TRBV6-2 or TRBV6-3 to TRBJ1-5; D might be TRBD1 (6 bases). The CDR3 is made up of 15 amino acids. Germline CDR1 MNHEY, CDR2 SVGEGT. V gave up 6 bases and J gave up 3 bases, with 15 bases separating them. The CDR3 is CASRYTTGTNQPQHF. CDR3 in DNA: TGTGCCAGCAGGTACACGACAGGAACCAATCAGCCCCAGCATTTT.

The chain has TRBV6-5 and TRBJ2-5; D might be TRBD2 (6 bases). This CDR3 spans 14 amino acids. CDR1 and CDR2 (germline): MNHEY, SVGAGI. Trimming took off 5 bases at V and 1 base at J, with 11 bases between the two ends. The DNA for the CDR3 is TGTGCCAGCAGTCCTTTTAGCGGCCAAGAGACCCAGTACTTC. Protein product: CASSPFSGQETQYF.

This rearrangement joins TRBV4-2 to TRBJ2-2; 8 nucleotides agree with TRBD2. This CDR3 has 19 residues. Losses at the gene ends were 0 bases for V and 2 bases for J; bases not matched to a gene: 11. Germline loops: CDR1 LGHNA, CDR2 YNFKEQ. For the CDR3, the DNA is TGTGCCAGCAGCCAAGAAGCGTTTAGCGGGACCGAAAACACCGGGGAGCTGTTTTTT. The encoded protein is CASSQEAFSGTENTGELFF.

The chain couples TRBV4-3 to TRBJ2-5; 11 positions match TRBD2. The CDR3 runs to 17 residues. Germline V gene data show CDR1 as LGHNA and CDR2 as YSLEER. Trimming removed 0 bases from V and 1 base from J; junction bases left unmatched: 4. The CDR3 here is CASSQELAGGPQETQYF. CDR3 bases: TGCGCCAGCAGCCAAGAGCTAGCGGGGGGACCCCAAGAGACCCAGTACTTC.

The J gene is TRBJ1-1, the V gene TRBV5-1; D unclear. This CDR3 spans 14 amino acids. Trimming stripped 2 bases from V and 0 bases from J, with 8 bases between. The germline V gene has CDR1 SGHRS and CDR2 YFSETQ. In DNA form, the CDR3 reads TGCGCCAGCAGCTTCCGGGAAATGAACACTGAAGCTTTCTTT. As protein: CASSFREMNTEAFF. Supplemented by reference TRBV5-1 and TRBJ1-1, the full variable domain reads KAGVTQTPRYLIKTRGQQVTLSCSPISGHRSVSWYQQTPGQGLQFLFEYFSETQRNKGNFPGRFSGRQFSNSRSEMNVSTLELGDSALYLCASSFREMNTEAFFGQGTRLTVV.

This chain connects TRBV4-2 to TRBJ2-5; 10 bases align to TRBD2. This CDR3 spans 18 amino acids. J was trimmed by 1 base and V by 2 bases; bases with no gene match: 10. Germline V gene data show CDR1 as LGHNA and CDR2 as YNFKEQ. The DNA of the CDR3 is TGTGCCAGCAGCCAACAGGAGGTAGCGGGAGGACGCCAAGAGACCCAGTACTTC. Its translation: CASSQQEVAGGRQETQYF.

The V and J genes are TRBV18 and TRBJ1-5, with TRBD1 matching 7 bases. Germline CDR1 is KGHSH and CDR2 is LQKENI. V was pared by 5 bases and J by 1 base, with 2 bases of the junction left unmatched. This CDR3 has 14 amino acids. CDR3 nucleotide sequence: TGTGCCAGCTCAGGACAGGTGAGCAATCAGCCCCAGCATTTT. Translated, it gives CASSGQVSNQPQHF.